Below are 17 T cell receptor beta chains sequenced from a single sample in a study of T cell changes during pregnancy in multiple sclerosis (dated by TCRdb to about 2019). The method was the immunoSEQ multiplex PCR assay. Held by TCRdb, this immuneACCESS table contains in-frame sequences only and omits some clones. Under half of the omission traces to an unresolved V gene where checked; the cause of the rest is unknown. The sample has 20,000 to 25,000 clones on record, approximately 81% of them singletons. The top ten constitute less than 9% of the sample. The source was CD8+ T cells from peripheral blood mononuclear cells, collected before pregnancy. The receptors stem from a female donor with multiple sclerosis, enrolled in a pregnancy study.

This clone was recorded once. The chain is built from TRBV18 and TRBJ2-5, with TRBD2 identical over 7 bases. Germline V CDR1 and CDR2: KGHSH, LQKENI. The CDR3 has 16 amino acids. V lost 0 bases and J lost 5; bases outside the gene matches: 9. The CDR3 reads CASSPPRLAGLETQYF. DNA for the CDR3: TGTGCCAGCTCACCACCGAGACTAGCCGGGTTGGAGACCCAGTACTTC. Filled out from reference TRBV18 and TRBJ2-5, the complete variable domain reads NAGVMQNPRHLVRRRGQEARLRCSPMKGHSHVYWYRQLPEEGLKFMVYLQKENIIDESGMPKERFSAEFPKEGPSILRIQQVVRGDSAAYFCASSPPRLAGLETQYFGPGTRLLVL.

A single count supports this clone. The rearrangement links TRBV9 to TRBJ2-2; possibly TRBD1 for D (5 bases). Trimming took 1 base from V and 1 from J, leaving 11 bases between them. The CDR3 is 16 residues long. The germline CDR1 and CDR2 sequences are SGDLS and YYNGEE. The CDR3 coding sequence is TGTGCCAGCAGCGTATGGGGCAGAGAGAACACCGGGGAGCTGTTTTTT. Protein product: CASSVWGRENTGELFF. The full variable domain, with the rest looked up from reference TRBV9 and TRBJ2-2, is DSGVTQTPKHLITATGQRVTLRCSPRSGDLSVYWYQQSLDQGLQFLIQYYNGEERAKGNILERFSAQQFPDLHSELNLSSLELGDSALYFCASSVWGRENTGELFFGEGSRLTVL.

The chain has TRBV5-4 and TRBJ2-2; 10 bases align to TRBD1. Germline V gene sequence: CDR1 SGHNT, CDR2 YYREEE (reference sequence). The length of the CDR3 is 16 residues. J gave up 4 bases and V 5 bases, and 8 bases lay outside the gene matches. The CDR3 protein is CASSIRDRGVTGELFF. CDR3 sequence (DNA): TGTGCCAGCAGTATCAGGGACAGGGGAGTCACCGGGGAGCTGTTTTTT.

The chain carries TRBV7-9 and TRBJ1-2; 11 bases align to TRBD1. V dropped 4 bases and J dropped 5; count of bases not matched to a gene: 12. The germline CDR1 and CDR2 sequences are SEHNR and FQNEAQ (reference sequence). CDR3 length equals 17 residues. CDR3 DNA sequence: TGTGCCAGCAGCTCGACCGAGGACAGGGGGCTATTATATGGCTACACCTTC. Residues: CASSSTEDRGLLYGYTF.

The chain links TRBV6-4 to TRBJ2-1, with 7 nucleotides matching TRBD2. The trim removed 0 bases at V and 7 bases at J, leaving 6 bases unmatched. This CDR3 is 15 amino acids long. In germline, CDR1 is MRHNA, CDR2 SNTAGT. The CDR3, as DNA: TGTGCCAGCAGTGACTCACCTAGCGGTGAGAATGAGCAGTTCTTC. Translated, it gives CASSDSPSGENEQFF.

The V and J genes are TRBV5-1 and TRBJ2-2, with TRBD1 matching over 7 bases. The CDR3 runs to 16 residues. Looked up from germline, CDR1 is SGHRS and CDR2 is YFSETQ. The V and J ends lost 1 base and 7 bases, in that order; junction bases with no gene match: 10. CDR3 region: CASSLWWQGESGELFF. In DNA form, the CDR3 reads TGCGCCAGCAGCTTGTGGTGGCAGGGGGAGAGCGGGGAGCTGTTTTTT.

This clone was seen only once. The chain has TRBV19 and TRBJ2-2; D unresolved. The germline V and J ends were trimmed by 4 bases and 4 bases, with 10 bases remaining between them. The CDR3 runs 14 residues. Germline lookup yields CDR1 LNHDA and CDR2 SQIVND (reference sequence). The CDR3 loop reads CASSTSLSTGELFF. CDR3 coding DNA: TGTGCCAGTAGTACAAGTCTTAGCACCGGGGAGCTGTTTTTT. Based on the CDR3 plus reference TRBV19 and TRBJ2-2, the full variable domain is DGGITQSPKYLFRKEGQNVTLSCEQNLNHDAMYWYRQDPGQGLRLIYYSQIVNDFQKGDIAEGYSVSREKKESFPLTVTSAQKNPTAFYLCASSTSLSTGELFFGEGSRLTVL.

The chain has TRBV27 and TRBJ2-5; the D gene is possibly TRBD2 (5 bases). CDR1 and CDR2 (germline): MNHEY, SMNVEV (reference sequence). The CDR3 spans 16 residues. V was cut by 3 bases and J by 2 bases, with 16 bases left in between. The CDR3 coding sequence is TGTGCCAGCAGTTTGAGTCTAACTAGTTATCAAGAGACCCAGTACTTC. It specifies CASSLSLTSYQETQYF.

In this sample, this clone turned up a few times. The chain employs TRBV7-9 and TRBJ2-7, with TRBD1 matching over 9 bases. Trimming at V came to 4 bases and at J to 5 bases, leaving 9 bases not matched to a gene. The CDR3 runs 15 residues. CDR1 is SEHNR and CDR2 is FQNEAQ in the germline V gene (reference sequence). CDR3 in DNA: TGTGCCAGCAGCTATACCGGGACAGGGTTTGACGAGCAGTACTTC. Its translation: CASSYTGTGFDEQYF.

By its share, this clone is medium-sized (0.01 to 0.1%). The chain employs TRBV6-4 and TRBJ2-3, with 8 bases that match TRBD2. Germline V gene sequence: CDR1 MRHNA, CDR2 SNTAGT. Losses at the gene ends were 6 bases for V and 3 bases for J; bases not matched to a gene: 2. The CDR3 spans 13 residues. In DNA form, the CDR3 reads TGTGCCAGCAGCGGGAGGGAGACAGATACGCAGTATTTT. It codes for CASSGRETDTQYF.

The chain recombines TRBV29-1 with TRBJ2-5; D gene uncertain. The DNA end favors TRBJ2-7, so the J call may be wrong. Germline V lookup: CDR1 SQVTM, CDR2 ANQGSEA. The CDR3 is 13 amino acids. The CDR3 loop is CSVVGNEDYEQYF. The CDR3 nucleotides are TGCAGCGTTGTGGGTAACGAAGACTACGAGCAGTACTTC.

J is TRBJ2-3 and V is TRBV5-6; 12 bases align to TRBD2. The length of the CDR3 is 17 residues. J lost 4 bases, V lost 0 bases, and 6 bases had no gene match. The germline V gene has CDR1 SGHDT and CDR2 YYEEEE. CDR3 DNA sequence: TGTGCCAGCAGCTTGGTGACTAGCGGGAGCGGGGCAGATACGCAGTATTTT. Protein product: CASSLVTSGSGADTQYF.

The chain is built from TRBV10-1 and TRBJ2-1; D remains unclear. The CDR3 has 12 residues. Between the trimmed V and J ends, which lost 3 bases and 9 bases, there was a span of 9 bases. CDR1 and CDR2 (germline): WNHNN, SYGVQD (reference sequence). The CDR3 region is CASSDVRFEQFF. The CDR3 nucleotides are TGCGCCAGCAGTGATGTGAGGTTTGAGCAGTTCTTC.

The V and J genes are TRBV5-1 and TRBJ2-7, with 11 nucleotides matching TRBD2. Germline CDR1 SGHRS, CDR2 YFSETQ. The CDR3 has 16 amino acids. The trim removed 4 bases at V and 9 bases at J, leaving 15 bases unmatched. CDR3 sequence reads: CASSPLTSGEDLGQYF. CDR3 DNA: TGCGCCAGCAGCCCGTTGACTAGCGGGGAGGACCTCGGGCAGTACTTC.

CDR3 DNA: TGTGCCAGCAGCTTAATCTTCTACGAGCAGTACTTC. Encoded protein: CASSLIFYEQYF. The chain uses TRBV7-9 and TRBJ2-7; D remains ambiguous. Germline lookup yields CDR1 SEHNR and CDR2 FQNEAQ (reference sequence). V lost 2 bases, J lost 3 bases, and 5 bases lay in between. CDR3 length: 12 amino acids. The full variable domain, its missing parts supplied by reference TRBV7-9 and TRBJ2-7, is DTGVSQNPRHKITKRGQNVTFRCDPISEHNRLYWYRQTLGQGPEFLTYFQNEAQLEKSRLLSDRFSAERPKGSFSTLEIQRTEQGDSAMYLCASSLIFYEQYFGPGTRLTVT.

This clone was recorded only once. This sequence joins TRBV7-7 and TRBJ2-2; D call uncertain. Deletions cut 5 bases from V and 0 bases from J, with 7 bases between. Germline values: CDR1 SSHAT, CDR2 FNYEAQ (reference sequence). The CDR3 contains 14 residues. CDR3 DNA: TGTGCCAGCAGCCCAGTACCGAACACCGGGGAGCTGTTTTTT. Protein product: CASSPVPNTGELFF.

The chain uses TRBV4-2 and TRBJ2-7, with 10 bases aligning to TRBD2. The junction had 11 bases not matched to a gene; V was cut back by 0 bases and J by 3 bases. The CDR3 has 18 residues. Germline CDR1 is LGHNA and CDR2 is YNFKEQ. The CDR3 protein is CASSQEGRASSGSYEQYF. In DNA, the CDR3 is TGTGCCAGCAGCCAAGAGGGTCGGGCCTCTAGCGGGAGCTACGAGCAGTACTTC.